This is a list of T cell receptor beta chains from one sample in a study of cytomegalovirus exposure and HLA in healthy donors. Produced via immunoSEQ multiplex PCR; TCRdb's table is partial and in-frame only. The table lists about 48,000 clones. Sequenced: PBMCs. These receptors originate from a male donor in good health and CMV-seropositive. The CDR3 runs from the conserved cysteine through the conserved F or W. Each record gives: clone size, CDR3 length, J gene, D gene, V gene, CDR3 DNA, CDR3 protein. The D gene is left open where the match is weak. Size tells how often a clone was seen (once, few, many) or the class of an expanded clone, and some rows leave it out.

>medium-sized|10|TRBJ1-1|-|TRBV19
TGTGCCAGCCTCGGGGGTGAAGCTTTCTTT
CASLGGEAFF
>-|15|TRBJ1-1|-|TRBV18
TGTGCCAGCTCATCCCTGGACACACCCGGCACTGAAGCTTTCTTT
CASSSLDTPGTEAFF
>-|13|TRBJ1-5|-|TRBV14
TGTGCCAGCAGCCAAGATTTATATCAGCCCCAGCATTTT
CASSQDLYQPQHF
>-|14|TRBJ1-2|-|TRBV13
TGTGCCAGCAGCTTAGGAGATACAAACTATGGCTACACCTTC
CASSLGDTNYGYTF
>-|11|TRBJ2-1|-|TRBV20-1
TGCAGTGCTAGAGATCCCGGGGGTATGTTCTTC
CSARDPGGMFF
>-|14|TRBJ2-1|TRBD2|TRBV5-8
TGTGCCAGCAGCTGGGGGACTACATACAATGAGCAGTTCTTC
CASSWGTTYNEQFF
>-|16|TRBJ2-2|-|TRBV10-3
TGTGCCATCAGTGCTTCCGTGCCCGAAGGGGCCGGGGAGCTGTTTTTT
CAISASVPEGAGELFF
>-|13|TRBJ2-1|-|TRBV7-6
TGTGCCAGCAGCTTAGAATCATTCAATGAGCAGTTCTTC
CASSLESFNEQFF
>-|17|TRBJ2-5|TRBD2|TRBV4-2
TGTGCCAGCAGCCAAGATAGTGGACTAGCGGGGCGCGAGACCCAGTACTTC
CASSQDSGLAGRETQYF
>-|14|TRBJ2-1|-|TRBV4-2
TGTGCCAGCAGCCAAGATGGGGGCTGGAATGAGCAGTTCTTC
CASSQDGGWNEQFF
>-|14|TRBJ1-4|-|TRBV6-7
TGTGCCAGCAGTTACTCCCCGAGTAATGAAAAACTGTTTTTT
CASSYSPSNEKLFF
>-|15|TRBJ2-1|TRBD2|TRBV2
TGTGCCAGCAGCCGGGGGAGCGGGGCTGTCAATGAGCAGTTCTTC
CASSRGSGAVNEQFF
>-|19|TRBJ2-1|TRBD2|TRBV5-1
TGCGCCAGCAGCTTGTCCCTGACTAGCGGGGGGGCCGGGGCCAATGAGCAGTTCTTC
CASSLSLTSGGAGANEQFF
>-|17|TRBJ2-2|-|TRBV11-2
TGTGCCAGCAGCTTTCCGGGCGGGGAGACGAACACCGGGGAGCTGTTTTTT
CASSFPGGETNTGELFF
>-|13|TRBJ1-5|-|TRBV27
TGTGCCAGTTGGTTAGGAGGCAATCAGCCCCAGCATTTT
CASWLGGNQPQHF
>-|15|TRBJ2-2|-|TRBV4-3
TGCGCCAGCAGCCAAGGGGCCCCGGTGGTTGGGGAGCTGTTTTTT
CASSQGAPVVGELFF
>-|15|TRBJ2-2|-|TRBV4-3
TGCGCCAGCAGCCAGGAGACGTGGAGCACCGGGGAGCTGTTTTTT
CASSQETWSTGELFF
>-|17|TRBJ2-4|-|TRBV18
TGTGCCAGCTCCCCGGACGGGGGAACCTTAGCCAAAAACATTCAGTACTTC
CASSPDGGTLAKNIQYF
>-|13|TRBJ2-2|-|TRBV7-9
TGTGCCAGCAGCCGGAGAGGTCACGGGGAGCTGTTTTTT
CASSRRGHGELFF
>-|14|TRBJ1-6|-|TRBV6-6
TGTGCCAGCAGTTACCGGGAGGAAAATTCACCCCTCCACTTT
CASSYREENSPLHF
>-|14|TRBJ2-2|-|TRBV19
TGTGCCAGTAGTAGAATGGGGGGCACCGGGGAGCTGTTTTTT
CASSRMGGTGELFF
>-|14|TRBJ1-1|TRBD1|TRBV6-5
TGTGCCAGCAGGGGGAACAGGGGCGATACTGAAGCTTTCTTT
CASRGNRGDTEAFF